The 32 T cell receptor beta chains in this list originate from one sample, sequenced in a study of CD8 T cells in Susac syndrome. An amount of RNA that ranged from roughly 0.5 to 1 ug was reverse transcribed with random hexamers. MiXCR, applied by TCRdb to the immunoSEQ multiplex PCR reads, yields one record per CDR3 protein. The sample contains about 71,000 distinct CDR3 sequences, 95% to 96% of which appear only once. Sequences were obtained from CD4+ T cells from PBMCs. The receptor set was obtained from a human donor with multiple sclerosis.

This chain joins TRBV28 and TRBJ1-4; 7 bases agree with TRBD1. The germline V gene encodes CDR1 MDHEN and CDR2 SYDVKM. This CDR3 spans 13 amino acids. Unmatched junction bases numbered 6, after V lost 6 bases and J lost 8 bases. CDR3 residues: CASRRGLGEKLFF. CDR3 sequence (DNA): TGTGCCAGCAGGAGGGGGCTGGGGGAAAAACTGTTTTTT.

The chain combines TRBV30 with TRBJ1-6; weak D call: TRBD1 (6 bases). CDR1 is GTSNPN, CDR2 SVGIG, per germline (reference sequence). Trimming cost V 3 bases and J 7 bases, with 10 bases left between them. The CDR3 runs 13 residues. The chain's CDR3 is CAWSKGGNSPLHF. The CDR3 region has the DNA TGTGCCTGGAGCAAGGGGGGAAATTCACCCCTCCACTTT.

This chain uses TRBV6-5 with TRBJ1-1; 7 positions agree with TRBD1. Germline V gene data show CDR1 as MNHEY and CDR2 as SVGAGI. This CDR3 is built from 14 residues. The trim removed 8 bases at V and 1 base at J, leaving 7 bases unmatched. In DNA, the CDR3 is TGTGCCAGCGATACGGGACAGAAGAACACTGAAGCTTTCTTT. This encodes CASDTGQKNTEAFF.

The gene calls are TRBV20-1 and TRBJ1-2; 11 nucleotides align to TRBD1. V lost 6 bases to trimming and J lost 8 bases; unmatched junction nucleotides: 8. This CDR3 has 13 residues. Germline-derived CDR1 and CDR2 are DFQATT and SNEGSKA (reference sequence). In DNA, the CDR3 is TGCAGTGCCCGGACAGGGGGCCCGGGGGGCTACACCTTC. As protein: CSARTGGPGGYTF.

This clonotype has just one count. The chain is built from TRBV20-1 and TRBJ2-7; D unresolved. Trimming left V 3 bases short and J 4 bases short, with 19 bases between. Germline loops: CDR1 DFQATT, CDR2 SNEGSKA (reference sequence). The CDR3 sequence is 15 residues long. The CDR3 DNA sequence: TGCAGTGCTAGGCCTCGGGTAGGGTCCGGGTACGAGCAGTACTTC. It is translated as CSARPRVGSGYEQYF.

The gene calls are TRBV7-6 and TRBJ2-5; 9 bases match TRBD1. This CDR3 spans 17 amino acids. Germline-derived CDR1 and CDR2 are SGHVS and FNYEAQ. Trimming took 4 bases from V and 4 from J; bases not matched to a gene: 13. The CDR3 sequence is CASSSSAPGQGRETQYF. Here the CDR3 DNA reads TGTGCCAGCAGCTCATCGGCTCCCGGACAGGGGAGAGAGACCCAGTACTTC.

The J gene is TRBJ2-5, the V gene TRBV5-4; 8 bases are shared with TRBD2. The CDR3 contains 14 residues. With V trimmed by 4 bases and J by 5 bases, 7 bases remained unmatched. Germline V CDR1 and CDR2: SGHNT, YYREEE (reference sequence). For the CDR3, the DNA is TGTGCCAGCAGCCCAGGACTAGCCGCGGAGACCCAGTACTTC. Its translation is CASSPGLAAETQYF.

The chain couples TRBV5-8 to TRBJ1-5; D is possibly TRBD1 (5 bases). The V gene lost 4 bases and the J gene lost 4 bases, with 12 bases spanning the gap. This CDR3 is 14 amino acids long. The germline gives CDR1 SGHTS, CDR2 YDEGEE. The CDR3: CASSRDRQNQPQHF. Written as DNA, the CDR3 is TGTGCCAGCAGCCGAGACCGACAGAATCAGCCCCAGCATTTT.

This chain joins TRBV7-9 and TRBJ1-1; TRBD1 agrees at 9 bases. This CDR3 is 14 amino acids long. CDR1 is SEHNR, CDR2 FQNEAQ, per germline (reference sequence). With V trimmed by 3 bases and J by 6 bases, 5 bases remained unmatched. The CDR3 reads CASSFGQGSAEAFF. For the CDR3, the DNA is TGTGCCAGCAGCTTTGGACAGGGGAGCGCTGAAGCTTTCTTT.

The V gene is TRBV6-5, the J gene TRBJ1-6; D unresolved. In germline, CDR1 is MNHEY, CDR2 SVGAGI. This CDR3 has 14 amino acids. The ends were cut back, 2 bases at V and 7 bases at J, with 9 bases in the middle. CDR3 protein: CASSYVGLNSPLHF. For the CDR3, the DNA is TGTGCCAGCAGTTACGTGGGGTTGAATTCACCCCTCCACTTT.

A few counts support this clonotype. J is TRBJ2-7 and V is TRBV6-1; D may be TRBD1 or TRBD2 (5 bases each). The V end was cut by 3 bases, the J end by 2 bases, with 14 bases between. Germline V gene sequence: CDR1 MNHNS, CDR2 SASEGT. The CDR3 has 15 amino acids. The CDR3 loop is CASSDSGTAPYEQYF. The CDR3 DNA sequence: TGTGCCAGCAGTGATTCCGGGACGGCCCCCTACGAGCAGTACTTC.

DNA of the CDR3: TGTGCCAGCAGTTCCAGGGGTCCGGAGCAGTTCTTC. Translating it yields CASSSRGPEQFF. This rearrangement joins TRBV12-3 or TRBV12-4 to TRBJ2-1; the D gene is possibly TRBD1 (6 bases). V dropped 4 bases and J dropped 10 bases, with 11 bases sitting between them. This CDR3 has 12 residues.

The chain is built from TRBV24-1 and TRBJ2-5, with 7 bases aligning to TRBD2. Germline CDR1 is KGHDR and CDR2 is SFDVKD. V was clipped by 2 bases and J by 1 base; unmatched bases: 3. The CDR3 extends over 15 amino acids. This CDR3 reads CATSDSRLAQETQYF. CDR3 coding DNA: TGTGCCACCAGTGATTCAAGACTAGCCCAAGAGACCCAGTACTTC.

The chain employs TRBV2 and TRBJ2-2, with 14 positions matching TRBD2. Losses at the gene ends were 5 bases for V and 6 bases for J; bases not matched to a gene: 2. The germline V gene encodes CDR1 SNHLY and CDR2 FYNNEI. This CDR3 has 15 amino acids. As DNA, the CDR3 is TGTGCCAGCAGTTGGACTAGCGGGGGGTCCGGGGAGCTGTTTTTT. It is translated as CASSWTSGGSGELFF.

The genes are TRBV12-3 or TRBV12-4 and TRBJ1-5; 7 nucleotides match TRBD1. This CDR3 is 15 amino acids long. The trim removed 6 bases at V and 3 bases at J, leaving 8 bases unmatched. The CDR3 DNA reads TGTGCCAGCAGCCTTGGGGGACAGATCAATCAGCCCCAGCATTTT. The encoded protein is CASSLGGQINQPQHF.

This chain uses TRBV30 with TRBJ1-2; 7 bases map to TRBD1. Germline V CDR1 and CDR2: GTSNPN, SVGIG (reference sequence). CDR3 length: 13 amino acids. V dropped 3 bases and J dropped 4; count of bases not matched to a gene: 5. In DNA form, the CDR3 reads TGTGCCTGGAGCGGGACAGTGGGCTATGGCTACACCTTC. Translating gives CAWSGTVGYGYTF.

V and J are TRBV20-1 and TRBJ2-1; D call uncertain. The CDR3 is 15 residues long. Germline V gives CDR1 DFQATT, CDR2 SNEGSKA (reference sequence). V gave up 0 bases and J gave up 0 bases, with 9 bases separating them. CDR3 protein: CSARDRTGSYNEQFF. The CDR3 region has the DNA TGCAGTGCTAGAGATCGAACGGGCTCCTACAATGAGCAGTTCTTC.

On this clonotype itself: Germline is not matched at one junction end, which may reflect a read error. V is TRBV11-3 and J is TRBJ2-1; D tentatively fits TRBD1 or TRBD2 (6 bases each). This CDR3 spans 14 amino acids. Germline V lookup: CDR1 SGHNT, CDR2 YENEEA. CDR3 loop: CASSSPWDSGERFF. The DNA of the CDR3 is TGTGCCAGCAGCTCCCCGTGGGACTCAGGGGAGCGGTTCTTC. The variable domain in full, with the rest retrieved from reference TRBV11-3 and TRBJ2-1, is EAGVVQSPRYKIIEKKQPVAFWCNPISGHNTLYWYLQNLGQGPELLIRYENEEAVDDSQLPKDRFSAERLKGVDSTLKIQPAELGDSAVYLCASSSPWDSGERFFGPGTRLTVL.

The sample holds one count of this clonotype. The V call is TRBV30, the J call TRBJ2-7; no clear D. Looked up from germline, CDR1 is GTSNPN and CDR2 is SVGIG (reference sequence). V lost 0 bases, J lost 6 bases, and 9 bases lay in between. The CDR3 length is 12 residues. DNA for the CDR3: TGTGCCTGGAGTGTGTCGGCTAGCGAGCAGTACTTC. As protein: CAWSVSASEQYF.

This clonotype has only one observation. CDR3 sequence reads: CSARDDSGGELFF. The CDR3 DNA reads TGCAGTGCTAGAGATGATTCGGGCGGGGAGCTGTTTTTT. This chain connects TRBV20-1 to TRBJ2-2, with D unresolved. The CDR3 contains 13 residues. Germline V gives CDR1 DFQATT, CDR2 SNEGSKA (reference sequence). Trimming pared 0 bases from V and 7 bases from J, leaving 9 bases between.

This clonotype has a single count. The V and J genes are TRBV20-1 and TRBJ2-2, with D uncertain. V was pared by 5 bases and J by 4 bases, with 11 bases between. The CDR3 length is 13 residues. CDR1 and CDR2 (germline): DFQATT, SNEGSKA (reference sequence). The CDR3 bases are TGCAGTGCTCAACGTCTGGGCACCGGGGAGCTGTTTTTT. Its protein product is CSAQRLGTGELFF.

V usage is TRBV29-1 and J usage is TRBJ2-2; 9 bases are a match to TRBD2. The CDR3 sequence is 15 residues long. Germline CDR1 SQVTM, CDR2 ANQGSEA. Trimming removed 6 bases from V and 0 bases from J; junction bases left unmatched: 5. As DNA, the CDR3 is TGCAGCGTGGGATCTAGCGGGACGAACACCGGGGAGCTGTTTTTT. It encodes CSVGSSGTNTGELFF.

The genes are TRBV28 and TRBJ1-3; D is uncertain. This CDR3 has 15 amino acids. Germline assignment: CDR1 MDHEN and CDR2 SYDVKM. The V gene lost 3 bases and the J gene lost 0 bases, with 9 bases spanning the gap. In DNA form, the CDR3 reads TGTGCCAGCAGTTTCCCGACGGACTCTGGAAACACCATATATTTT. This codes for CASSFPTDSGNTIYF.

This clonotype was observed a single time. This sequence joins TRBV2 and TRBJ2-6; the D is unclear. The CDR3 covers 12 residues. V was clipped by 7 bases and J by 1 base, with 2 bases between them. Germline V CDR1 and CDR2: SNHLY, FYNNEI. Here the CDR3 DNA reads TGTGCCAGCAAATCTGGGGCCAACGTCCTGACTTTC. Its translation is CASKSGANVLTF.

This clonotype was seen only once. The J gene is TRBJ2-2, the V gene TRBV9; TRBD1 matches at 12 bases. Germline V CDR1 and CDR2: SGDLS, YYNGEE. This CDR3 comprises 17 residues. The J segment lost 2 bases and the V segment lost 4 bases, leaving 6 bases of the junction unmatched. Here the CDR3 DNA reads TGTGCCAGCAGCAGTAGAGGGACAGGGGGCAACACCGGGGAGCTGTTTTTT. Its translation is CASSSRGTGGNTGELFF.

The V gene is TRBV6-2 or TRBV6-3, the J gene TRBJ1-2; D is undetermined. The length of the CDR3 is 13 residues. Trimming stripped 7 bases from V and 4 bases from J, with 13 bases between. From germline, CDR1 is MNHEY and CDR2 SVGEGT. The CDR3 DNA follows: TGTGCCAGCAACTTGGACTCCTCCTATGGCTACACCTTC. It specifies CASNLDSSYGYTF.

The CDR3 sequence: CASSLMGQGGNTEAFF. CDR3 nucleotides: TGTGCCAGCAGCTTAATGGGACAGGGAGGGAACACTGAAGCTTTCTTT. The V and J genes are TRBV7-9 and TRBJ1-1; 9 nucleotides align to TRBD1. V gave up 2 bases and J gave up 1 base; unmatched junction bases: 5. The CDR3 has 16 amino acids. The germline V gene encodes CDR1 SEHNR and CDR2 FQNEAQ (reference sequence).

The chain employs TRBV28 and TRBJ1-5; D ambiguous. The ends were cut back, 5 bases at V and 2 bases at J, with 13 bases in the middle. The CDR3 has 15 residues. Germline CDR1 is MDHEN and CDR2 is SYDVKM. This CDR3 reads CASSPPPGGNQPQHF. The CDR3 DNA is TGTGCCAGCAGTCCTCCCCCTGGAGGCAATCAGCCCCAGCATTTT.

The chain has TRBV12-3 or TRBV12-4 and TRBJ1-1; D gene ambiguous. The length of the CDR3 is 14 residues. Trimming took 3 bases from V and 0 from J, leaving 8 bases between them. The CDR3 DNA is TGTGCCAGCAGTTTTGGGGTGGTGAACACTGAAGCTTTCTTT. This gives the protein CASSFGVVNTEAFF.

Notes on this clonotype: The junction differs from germline at one of its ends, possibly a read error. The rearrangement links TRBV7-7 to TRBJ2-1; 7 positions agree with TRBD2. The CDR3 extends over 16 amino acids. CDR1 is SSHAT, CDR2 FNYEAQ, per germline (reference sequence). CDR3 sequence (DNA): TGTGCTAGCAGCTTAGCGGGCAGCGGGGAGGGCAATGAGCAGTTCTTC. Translation: CASSLAGSGEGNEQFF. The whole variable domain, remainder taken from reference TRBV7-7 and TRBJ2-1, is GAGVSQSPRYKVTKRGQDVTLRCDPISSHATLYWYQQALGQGPEFLTYFNYEAQPDKSGLPSDRFSAERPEGSISTLTIQRTEQRDSAMYRCASSLAGSGEGNEQFFGPGTRLTVL.

The table lists this clonotype with a count of one. The chain has TRBV7-8 and TRBJ2-7, with D uncertain. The CDR3 has 14 amino acids. V lost 5 bases and J lost 4, with 15 bases in between. CDR1 and CDR2 from the germline V gene are SGHVS and FQNEAQ. The CDR3 bases are TGTGCCAGCAGCAGGTTGGTTCCCTCGTACGAGCAGTACTTC. This encodes CASSRLVPSYEQYF.

The CDR3 reads CASSDIHRDRGNYGYTF. The CDR3 bases are TGTGCCAGCAGTGACATCCACCGGGACAGGGGGAACTATGGCTACACCTTC. This sequence joins TRBV6-1 and TRBJ1-2; 11 bases are shared with TRBD1. Germline assignment: CDR1 MNHNS and CDR2 SASEGT. The CDR3 sequence is 17 residues long. Trimming cost V 3 bases and J 2 bases; bases outside gene matches: 8.